The 8 T cell receptor beta chains below come from one sample, sequenced in a study of T cells in Graves' hyperthyroidism and ophthalmopathy. RNA transcripts provided the source from which TCR beta CDR3 regions were amplified. Initially, a first-round RT-PCR of the TCR CDR3 employed the HTBI primer set. Each CDR3 protein is one row after TCRdb ran MiXCR on the multiplex PCR reads. The sample lists 600,000 to 650,000 distinct CDR3 sequences, under 20% occurring once. The sequencing input was blood. The receptors were gathered from a woman aged 25 to 45 with Graves' hyperthyroidism.

This clonotype was recorded at least ten times. V usage is TRBV27 and J usage is TRBJ2-7; the D is unclear. The CDR3 contains 12 residues. The germline gives CDR1 MNHEY, CDR2 SMNVEV (reference sequence). V dropped 3 bases and J dropped 6 bases, with 9 bases sitting between them. CDR3 region: CASSFIGREQYF. CDR3 nucleotide sequence: TGTGCCAGCAGTTTCATAGGACGCGAGCAGTACTTC.

Ten or more counts support this clonotype. The chain has TRBV14 and TRBJ1-4; D is ambiguous. CDR1 SGHDN and CDR2 FVKESK come from the germline V gene. Between the trimmed V and J ends, which lost 0 bases and 10 bases, there was a span of 6 bases. The CDR3 is 12 residues long. This chain's CDR3 is CASSQDWGKLFF. The CDR3 DNA sequence: TGTGCCAGCAGCCAAGACTGGGGAAAACTGTTTTTT. Filled out from reference TRBV14 and TRBJ1-4, the complete variable domain reads EAGVTQFPSHSVIEKGQTVTLRCDPISGHDNLYWYRRVMGKEIKFLLHFVKESKQDESGMPNNRFLAERTGGTYSTLKVQPAELEDSGVYFCASSQDWGKLFFGSGTQLSVL.

There are a few counts of this clonotype. V is TRBV7-9 and J is TRBJ1-5; D might be TRBD1 (6 bases). V was shortened by 3 bases and J by 3 bases, with 12 bases between the two germline ends. Germline CDR1 SEHNR, CDR2 FQNEAQ (reference sequence). There are 15 residues in the CDR3. This chain's CDR3 is CASSLIGQLNQPQHF. Here the CDR3 DNA reads TGTGCCAGCAGCTTGATCGGACAGCTCAATCAGCCCCAGCATTTT. The variable domain in full, completed from reference TRBV7-9 and TRBJ1-5, reads DTGVSQNPRHKITKRGQNVTFRCDPISEHNRLYWYRQTLGQGPEFLTYFQNEAQLEKSRLLSDRFSAERPKGSFSTLEIQRTEQGDSAMYLCASSLIGQLNQPQHFGDGTRLSIL.

This clonotype was observed many times. The chain has TRBV28 and TRBJ2-2, with 9 bases identical to TRBD2. The length of the CDR3 is 15 residues. J gave up 4 bases and V 5 bases, and 5 bases lay outside the gene matches. The germline CDR1 and CDR2 sequences are MDHEN and SYDVKM. The DNA for the CDR3 is TGTGCCAGCAGTCCAAGCGGGAGGCGCACCGGGGAGCTGTTTTTT. Protein: CASSPSGRRTGELFF.

This clonotype was recorded only once. This chain connects TRBV2 to TRBJ1-2; possibly TRBD1 for D (6 bases). The CDR3 spans 14 residues. V was trimmed by 7 bases and J by 0 bases, leaving 12 bases between them. Germline V gene lookup returns CDR1 SNHLY and CDR2 FYNNEI. The CDR3 here is CASKGGGPNYGYTF. The CDR3 DNA reads as TGTGCCAGCAAGGGGGGGGGGCCTAACTATGGCTACACCTTC.

This clonotype turned up a few times. The chain couples TRBV4-1 to TRBJ1-2, with D unresolved. The germline V and J ends were trimmed by 1 base and 3 bases, with 9 bases remaining between them. This CDR3 spans 14 amino acids. The germline V gene encodes CDR1 MGHRA and CDR2 YSYEKL. The CDR3 region is CASSQVGTYYGYTF. CDR3 coding DNA: TGCGCCAGCAGCCAAGTTGGCACCTACTATGGCTACACCTTC.

To note about this clonotype: The CDR3 does not close with the conserved phenylalanine or tryptophan, likely indicating a read error. The rearrangement links TRBV4-3 to TRBJ1-1, with D unclear. The CDR3 sequence is 16 residues long. Trimming took 3 bases from V and 3 from J, leaving 17 bases between them. The germline V gene encodes CDR1 LGHNA and CDR2 YSLEER. The CDR3 region has the DNA TGCGCCAGCAGCCATGGATCCTACCAGCAGGACACTGAAGCTTTCCTT. Protein: CASSHGSYQQDTEAFL.

This clonotype was observed a handful of times. The CDR3 here is CSATPGSSYNEQFF. Written as DNA, the CDR3 is TGCAGTGCTACCCCCGGGAGCTCCTACAATGAGCAGTTCTTC. The chain combines TRBV20-1 with TRBJ2-1; possible D gene TRBD2, 6 bases. This CDR3 has 14 amino acids. V dropped 4 bases and J dropped 0 bases, with 10 bases sitting between them. Germline-derived CDR1 and CDR2 are DFQATT and SNEGSKA (reference sequence).